This record concerns one T cell receptor (beta chain) sequence. The data were obtained in a study of T cell responses to AZD1222 COVID-19 vaccine. The data were produced by immunoSEQ multiplex PCR, yet TCRdb's version contains in-frame clones alone and is incomplete. The table records more than 70,000 clones, roughly nine tenths of them present only once. J was trimmed by 2 bases and V by 4 bases; bases with no gene match: 9. Per germline, CDR1 MNHEY and CDR2 SVGEGT. The CDR3 extends over 17 amino acids. The clonotype was recovered from an adult in good health. The chain uses TRBV6-2 or TRBV6-3 and TRBJ1-5, with 9 bases fitting TRBD1. Sequenced here: peripheral blood, sampled on day 0 of AZD1222 vaccination. The chain's CDR3 is CASSLGQGMVGNQPQHF. The CDR3 bases are TGTGCCAGCAGTTTAGGACAGGGGATGGTTGGCAATCAGCCCCAGCATTTT.